This TCR beta chain was recovered during a study of beta chain features in type 1 diabetes. Study background: Patients did not differ from healthy donors in age, gender or cell yield. Sorted cells examined across all samples numbered more than 100 million.

The study's findings and limits: Shortening of TCRB CDR3s, moderate but significant, appeared in all four CD4+ subsets of Type 1 diabetes patients. TCRB rearrangement may or may not be influenced by HLA type; here this remained unresolved.

With V trimmed by 1 base and J by 5 bases, 16 bases remained unmatched. Germline V lookup: CDR1 SEHNR, CDR2 FQNEAQ (reference sequence). The CDR3 spans 19 residues. With respect to this clone: Its antigen is currently unknown.

Sequencing targeted expressed TCRB transcripts, as all isolated RNA had been reverse transcribed. Profiled with immunoSEQ multiplex PCR; TCRdb holds only in-frame clones, not every one. The sample shows 130,000 or so clones, approximately 10% of them seen only once. Sequencing input: central memory CD4+ T cells from blood. This TCR was sampled from a man between 25 and 39 years old with type 1 diabetes. The J gene is TRBJ2-5, the V gene TRBV7-9; 10 nucleotides align to TRBD2. Here the CDR3 DNA reads TGTGCCAGCAGCTTAGGACTAGCGGGCACATCAGACTCCGGGGAGACCCAGTACTTC. Residues: CASSLGLAGTSDSGETQYF.